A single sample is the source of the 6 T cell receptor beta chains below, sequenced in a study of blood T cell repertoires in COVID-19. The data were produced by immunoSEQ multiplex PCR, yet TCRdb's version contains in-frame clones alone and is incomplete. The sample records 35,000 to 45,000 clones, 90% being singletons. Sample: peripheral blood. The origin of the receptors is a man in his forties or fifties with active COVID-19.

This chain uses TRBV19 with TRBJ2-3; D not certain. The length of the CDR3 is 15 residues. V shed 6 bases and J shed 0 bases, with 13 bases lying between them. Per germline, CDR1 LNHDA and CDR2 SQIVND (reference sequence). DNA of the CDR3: TGTGCCAGTAGATTCGTTATTACTAGCACAGATACGCAGTATTTT. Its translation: CASRFVITSTDTQYF.

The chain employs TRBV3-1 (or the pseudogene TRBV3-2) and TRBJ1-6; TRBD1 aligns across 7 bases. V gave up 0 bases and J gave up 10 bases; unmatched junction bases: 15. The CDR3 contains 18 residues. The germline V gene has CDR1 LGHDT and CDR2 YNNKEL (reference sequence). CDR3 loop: CASSQEGYRGRVGSPLHF. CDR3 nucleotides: TGTGCCAGCAGCCAAGAGGGGTACAGGGGTCGCGTCGGGTCACCCCTCCACTTT.

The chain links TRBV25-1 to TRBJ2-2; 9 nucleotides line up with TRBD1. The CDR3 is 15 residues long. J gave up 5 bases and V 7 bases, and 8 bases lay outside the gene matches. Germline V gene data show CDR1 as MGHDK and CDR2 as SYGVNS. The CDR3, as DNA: TGTGCCAGCAAGGCCGACAGGGGGTTAACCGGGGAGCTGTTTTTT. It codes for CASKADRGLTGELFF. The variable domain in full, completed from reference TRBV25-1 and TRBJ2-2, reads EADIYQTPRYLVIGTGKKITLECSQTMGHDKMYWYQQDPGMELHLIHYSYGVNSTEKGDLSSESTVSRIRTEHFPLTLESARPSHTSQYLCASKADRGLTGELFFGEGSRLTVL.

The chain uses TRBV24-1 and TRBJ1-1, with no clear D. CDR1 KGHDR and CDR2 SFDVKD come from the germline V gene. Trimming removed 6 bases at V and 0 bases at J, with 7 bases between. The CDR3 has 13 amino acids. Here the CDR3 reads CATSSDMNTEAFF. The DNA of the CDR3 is TGTGCCACCAGTTCAGATATGAACACTGAAGCTTTCTTT.

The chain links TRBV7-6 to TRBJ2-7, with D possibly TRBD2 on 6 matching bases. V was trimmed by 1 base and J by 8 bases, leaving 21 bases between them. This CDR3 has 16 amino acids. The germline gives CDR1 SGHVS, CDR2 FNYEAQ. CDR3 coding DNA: TGTGCCAGCAGCTTAGAAGGGGCGGGGACCCCTTTGAAGCAGTACTTC. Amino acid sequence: CASSLEGAGTPLKQYF.

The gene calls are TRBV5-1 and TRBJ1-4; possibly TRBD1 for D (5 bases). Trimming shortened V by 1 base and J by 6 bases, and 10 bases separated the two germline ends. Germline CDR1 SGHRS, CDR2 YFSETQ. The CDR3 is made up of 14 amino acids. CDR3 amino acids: CASSLRGKDEKLFF. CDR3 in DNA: TGCGCCAGCAGCTTGAGGGGTAAAGATGAAAAACTGTTTTTT.